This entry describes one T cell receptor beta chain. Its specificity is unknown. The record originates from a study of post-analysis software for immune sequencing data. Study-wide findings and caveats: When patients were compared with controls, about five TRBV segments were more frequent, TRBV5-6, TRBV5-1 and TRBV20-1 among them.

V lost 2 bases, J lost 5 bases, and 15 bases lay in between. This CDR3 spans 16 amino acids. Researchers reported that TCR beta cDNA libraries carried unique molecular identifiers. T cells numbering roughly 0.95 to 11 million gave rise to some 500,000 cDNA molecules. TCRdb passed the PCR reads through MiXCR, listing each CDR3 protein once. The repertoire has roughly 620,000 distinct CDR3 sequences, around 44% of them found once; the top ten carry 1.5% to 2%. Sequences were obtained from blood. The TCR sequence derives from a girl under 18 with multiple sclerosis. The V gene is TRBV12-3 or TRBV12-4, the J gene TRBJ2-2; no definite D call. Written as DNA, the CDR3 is TGTGCCAGCAGTTTAATGACTCCCCTGGGGACCGGGGAGCTGTTTTTT. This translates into CASSLMTPLGTGELFF.